The clone carrying this T cell receptor (beta chain) was found many times. Its antigen is still unknown. This entry belongs to a study of T cells in Graves' hyperthyroidism and ophthalmopathy. Study summary: Peripheral blood collection took place at initial diagnosis, before any treatment. Whole-study findings and limits: Classification by a 13 V-J model distinguished ophthalmopathy from stable hyperthyroidism.

RNA transcripts gave rise to amplified TCR beta CDR3 regions. RT-PCR in the first round (using the HTBI primer set) targeted the TCR CDR3. TCRdb reanalysed the multiplex PCR reads using MiXCR and keeps one entry per CDR3 protein. There are about 290,000 distinct CDR3 sequences in the sample; roughly 15% occur only once, and 7.8% lies in the top ten. In germline, CDR1 is SQVTM, CDR2 ANQGSEA. The J segment lost 4 bases and the V segment lost 3 bases, leaving 2 bases of the junction unmatched. This CDR3 is built from 12 residues. The patients, who ranged from 18 to 65 in age, presented with newly diagnosed hyperthyroidism lasting under 2 months.

This TCR was sampled from a woman aged 25-40 years with Graves' hyperthyroidism that later progressed to Graves' ophthalmopathy. Material for sequencing was blood. This rearrangement joins TRBV29-1 to TRBJ1-2; 7 bases are shared with TRBD1. CDR3 sequence reads: CSVEGQLYGYTF. CDR3 DNA: TGCAGCGTTGAGGGACAGCTCTATGGCTACACCTTC.